This is a list of T cell receptor beta chains from one sample in a study of cytomegalovirus exposure and HLA in healthy donors. The data were produced by immunoSEQ multiplex PCR, yet TCRdb's version contains in-frame clones alone and is incomplete. The data show about 140,000 clones, about 64% seen once. The sample consisted of PBMCs. The source is a woman aged 40 to 50 in good health and CMV-seronegative. Each CDR3 is given with its conserved first and last residue. The order of the fields is J gene, V gene, D gene, clone size, CDR3 protein, CDR3 DNA. D genes are given only for firm matches. The size field is filled for only some rows; it gives once, few, many or a size class.

TRBJ1-5 TRBV5-1 TRBD1 NA CASSPGQAGQPQHF TGCGCCAGCAGCCCTGGACAGGCCGGGCAGCCCCAGCATTTT
TRBJ2-7 TRBV7-9 TRBD2 NA CASSLPPGGAQSYEQYF TGTGCCAGCAGCTTGCCCCCCGGGGGGGCACAATCCTACGAGCAGTACTTC
TRBJ2-7 TRBV21-1 NA NA CASSNPKTGVASTEQYF TGTGCCAGCAGCAACCCAAAAACCGGGGTAGCCTCTACGGAGCAGTACTTC
TRBJ1-3 TRBV28 TRBD1 NA CASSLIRGLGGNTIYF TGTGCCAGCAGTTTGATTAGGGGGCTAGGAGGAAACACCATATATTTT
TRBJ1-5 TRBV21-1 NA few CASSKEILQGLPQHF TGTGCCAGCAGCAAAGAGATTCTGCAGGGCCTGCCCCAGCATTTT
TRBJ1-6 TRBV7-8 NA few CASSPRQPTLNSPLHF TGTGCCAGCAGCCCCCGACAGCCGACCCTTAATTCACCCCTCCACTTT
TRBJ1-2 TRBV27 NA NA CASSPSGSYGYTF TGTGCCAGCAGTCCGTCGGGGAGCTATGGCTACACCTTC
TRBJ2-6 TRBV11-2 NA NA CASSSNLNTYSGANVLTF TGTGCCAGCAGCTCAAATCTGAATACCTACTCTGGGGCCAACGTCCTGACTTTC
TRBJ1-2 TRBV19 NA few CASSIEQSRGYTF TGTGCCAGTAGTATAGAACAGTCCCGTGGCTACACCTTC
TRBJ2-2 TRBV19 TRBD1 NA CASSRDRVFGELFF TGTGCCAGTAGTCGGGACAGGGTTTTCGGGGAGCTGTTTTTT
TRBJ2-2 TRBV2 TRBD1 NA CASAGQGVGTGELFF TGTGCCAGCGCGGGACAGGGTGTCGGCACCGGGGAGCTGTTTTTT
TRBJ2-1 TRBV15 NA few CATSRDSEKEQFF TGTGCCACCAGCAGAGATAGTGAGAAGGAGCAGTTCTTC
TRBJ1-1 TRBV6-5 NA NA CASGPRGAVTEAFF TGTGCCAGCGGTCCCCGGGGGGCAGTGACTGAAGCTTTCTTT
TRBJ2-5 TRBV5-1 TRBD1 NA CASSSWTGQETQYF TGCGCCAGCAGCTCTTGGACAGGTCAAGAGACCCAGTACTTC
TRBJ2-1 TRBV9 TRBD2 NA CASSVASPAGGAYSYNEQFF TGTGCCAGCAGCGTAGCTTCCCCAGCGGGGGGGGCATATTCCTACAATGAGCAGTTCTTC
TRBJ1-4 TRBV27 NA few CASRKQGNEKLFF TGTGCCAGCAGAAAACAGGGAAACGAAAAACTGTTTTTT
TRBJ2-5 TRBV7-8 NA NA CASIATTGETQYF TGTGCCAGCATCGCAACTACGGGGGAGACCCAGTACTTC
TRBJ1-4 TRBV7-9 TRBD1 few CASSLGDRREKLFF TGTGCCAGCAGCTTAGGGGACAGACGTGAAAAACTGTTTTTT
TRBJ1-2 TRBV7-8 NA NA CASSRDGNILGYTF TGTGCCAGCAGCCGCGACGGGAACATACTTGGCTACACCTTC
TRBJ1-3 TRBV9 NA NA CASSVAPDRSGNTIYF TGTGCCAGCAGCGTAGCCCCCGACAGGTCAGGAAACACCATATATTTT
TRBJ2-3 TRBV7-2 NA NA CASSPQVGFTDTQYF TGTGCCAGCAGCCCGCAGGTTGGGTTCACAGATACGCAGTATTTT
TRBJ1-5 TRBV19 TRBD1 NA CASSIDPDREDHQPQHF TGTGCCAGTAGTATAGATCCCGACAGGGAAGACCATCAGCCCCAGCATTTT
TRBJ1-4 TRBV27 NA once CASSFAGEGEKLFF TGTGCCAGCAGTTTCGCCGGGGAAGGTGAAAAACTGTTTTTT
TRBJ1-6 TRBV6-4 TRBD1 NA CASSGQVNSPLHF TGTGCCAGCAGCGGACAGGTTAATTCACCCCTCCACTTT
TRBJ1-2 TRBV2 NA NA CASSDPGMRGYTF TGTGCCAGCAGTGACCCAGGGATGCGGGGCTACACCTTC
TRBJ1-5 TRBV19 NA NA CASNPGPQGNQPQHF TGTGCCAGTAATCCGGGCCCTCAGGGGAATCAGCCCCAGCATTTT
TRBJ1-4 TRBV5-1 TRBD1 NA CASSLGQGNEKLFF TGCGCCAGCAGCTTGGGACAGGGTAATGAAAAACTGTTTTTT
TRBJ2-7 TRBV6-6 NA NA CASSPGGFGYEQYF TGTGCCAGCAGTCCAGGGGGGTTCGGCTACGAGCAGTACTTC
TRBJ2-2 TRBV7-4 TRBD1 NA CASSLGPPTGAGELFF TGTGCCAGCAGCCTAGGCCCCCCTACAGGGGCCGGGGAGCTGTTTTTT
TRBJ1-2 TRBV7-2 NA NA CASSSRGHYGYTF TGTGCCAGCAGCTCCAGGGGCCACTATGGCTACACCTTC
TRBJ2-6 TRBV5-1 NA NA CASRLVSGSGANVLTF TGCGCCAGCAGGCTAGTTTCGGGCTCTGGGGCCAACGTCCTGACTTTC
TRBJ1-5 TRBV10-3 TRBD1 NA CAISDSDRGYQPQHF TGTGCCATCAGTGACTCTGACAGGGGATATCAGCCCCAGCATTTT
TRBJ1-2 TRBV4-3 TRBD1 NA CASSQEWGQGNYGYTF TGCGCCAGCAGCCAAGAGTGGGGACAGGGGAACTATGGCTACACCTTC
TRBJ1-3 TRBV6-6 NA NA CASSYSVNGNTIYF TGTGCCAGCAGTTACTCTGTTAATGGAAACACCATATATTTT
TRBJ2-7 TRBV7-2 TRBD1 NA CASSFTDRGLYEQYF TGTGCCAGCAGCTTCACCGACAGGGGACTCTACGAGCAGTACTTC